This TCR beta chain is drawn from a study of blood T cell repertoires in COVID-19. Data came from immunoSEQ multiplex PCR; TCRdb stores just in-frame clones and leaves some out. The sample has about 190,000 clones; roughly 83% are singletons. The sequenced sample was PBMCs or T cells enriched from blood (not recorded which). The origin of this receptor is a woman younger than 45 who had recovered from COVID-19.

This CDR3 is CASSQLTGDKNIQYF. For the CDR3, the DNA is TGTGCCAGCAGCCAGCTGACAGGGGACAAAAACATTCAGTACTTC. J is TRBJ2-4 and V is TRBV5-6, with TRBD1 matching over 8 bases. V was clipped by 4 bases and J by 3 bases; unmatched bases: 6. This CDR3 has 15 amino acids. Germline-derived CDR1 and CDR2 are SGHDT and YYEEEE.